The source of this TCR beta chain is a study of blood T cells in healthy people across ages. General study points: Both higher diversity and more naive CD4+ cells marked long-lived donors when set against aged donors.

Sample-barcoded 5' priming and a J-beta primer mix drove a second PCR of 7 to 11 cycles. All samples yielded 2.5 million or more CDR3-containing paired-end reads. MiXCR was run by TCRdb on the 5' RACE reads, yielding one entry per CDR3 protein. Of about 650,000 distinct CDR3 sequences listed, approximately 30% are singletons. A remark on this clonotype: Its antigen remains unknown. A much larger clone is a single base away; this may be a read error.

Trimming shortened V by 0 bases and J by 10 bases, and 16 bases separated the two germline ends. Germline CDR1 and CDR2: SGDLS and YYNGEE. The CDR3 consists of 14 residues. V and J are TRBV9 and TRBJ1-2; D is perhaps TRBD1 (6 bases). This clonotype was sampled from a woman older than 75 in good health. Sequences were obtained from blood. CDR3 amino acids: CASSVGGRQETYTF. The CDR3 DNA reads as TGTGCCAGCAGCGTAGGGGGGAGACAGGAGACCTACACCTTC.